These T cell receptor beta chains were read from a single sample in a study of blood T cell repertoires in COVID-19. Assay: immunoSEQ multiplex PCR; the TCRdb copy retains only in-frame clones and omits some. The sample carries 80,000 to 85,000 clones, approximately 80% recorded once. The material sequenced was peripheral blood. The receptor source for this set is a human donor in a cohort sampled during active COVID-19. Both conserved end residues are part of each CDR3. D genes are given only for firm matches. Clone size, where shown, is once, few, many, or a class for clones that have expanded.

cdr3_nt: TGTGCCAGCAGCCCCGGAGAAATGGACGAGCAGTACTTC; cdr3_aa: CASSPGEMDEQYF; j_call: TRBJ2-7; clone_size: -; d_call: -; cdr3_length: 13; v_call: TRBV5-4
cdr3_nt: TGTGCCAGCAGCTTCAGCGGGGGGCTATCCTACGAGCAGTACTTC; cdr3_aa: CASSFSGGLSYEQYF; j_call: TRBJ2-7; clone_size: -; d_call: TRBD2; cdr3_length: 15; v_call: TRBV11-1
cdr3_nt: TGCGCCAGCAGCTTGGCCAGCGGGGATGAGCAGTTCTTC; cdr3_aa: CASSLASGDEQFF; j_call: TRBJ2-1; clone_size: -; d_call: TRBD2; cdr3_length: 13; v_call: TRBV5-1
cdr3_nt: TGTGCCAGCAGTTTCATCGGGACAGCTGATCAGCCCCAGCATTTT; cdr3_aa: CASSFIGTADQPQHF; j_call: TRBJ1-5; clone_size: once; d_call: TRBD1; cdr3_length: 15; v_call: TRBV6-5
cdr3_nt: TGTGCCAGCAGCTTGGACAGGGCTAACTATGGCTACACCTTC; cdr3_aa: CASSLDRANYGYTF; j_call: TRBJ1-2; clone_size: -; d_call: -; cdr3_length: 14; v_call: TRBV5-4
cdr3_nt: TGCGCCAGCAGCCCCGGGACAGGGGGCCGGACGTGGTCGTACGAGCAGTACTTC; cdr3_aa: CASSPGTGGRTWSYEQYF; j_call: TRBJ2-7; clone_size: -; d_call: TRBD1; cdr3_length: 18; v_call: TRBV10-1
cdr3_nt: TGTGCTAGTGGTTTGGAAGGGACTAGCGGGGGCCTATACGAGCAGTACTTC; cdr3_aa: CASGLEGTSGGLYEQYF; j_call: TRBJ2-7; clone_size: -; d_call: TRBD2; cdr3_length: 17; v_call: TRBV12-5
cdr3_nt: TGTGCCAGCAACCAGGGCCCGAACACTGAAGCTTTCTTT; cdr3_aa: CASNQGPNTEAFF; j_call: TRBJ1-1; clone_size: few; d_call: -; cdr3_length: 13; v_call: TRBV12-3/TRBV12-4
cdr3_nt: TGTGCCAGCACCCGCCGGGGACAGGGGAGGGGCGACTATGGCTACACCTTC; cdr3_aa: CASTRRGQGRGDYGYTF; j_call: TRBJ1-2; clone_size: few; d_call: TRBD1; cdr3_length: 17; v_call: TRBV5-6
cdr3_nt: TGTGCCAGCAGTGACTTTGCGGGGGTAATGTTTACGCAGTATTTT; cdr3_aa: CASSDFAGVMFTQYF; j_call: TRBJ2-3; clone_size: -; d_call: TRBD2; cdr3_length: 15; v_call: TRBV6-4
cdr3_nt: TGTGCCTGGAGTCTCTGGTCTGCGAATCAGCCCCAGCATTTT; cdr3_aa: CAWSLWSANQPQHF; j_call: TRBJ1-5; clone_size: -; d_call: -; cdr3_length: 14; v_call: TRBV30
cdr3_nt: TGCGCCACCAGACCAAGCCTGAACACTGAAGCTTTCTTT; cdr3_aa: CATRPSLNTEAFF; j_call: TRBJ1-1; clone_size: -; d_call: -; cdr3_length: 13; v_call: TRBV10-1
cdr3_nt: TGTGCCAGCAGCCCCACGTTGAGGACAGGGGGCGGGGAGCTGTTTTTT; cdr3_aa: CASSPTLRTGGGELFF; j_call: TRBJ2-2; clone_size: -; d_call: TRBD1; cdr3_length: 16; v_call: TRBV7-7
cdr3_nt: TGTGCCAGCAGAATAGGACATAGCTCCTACAATGAGCAGTTCTTC; cdr3_aa: CASRIGHSSYNEQFF; j_call: TRBJ2-1; clone_size: -; d_call: -; cdr3_length: 15; v_call: TRBV6-5
cdr3_nt: TGTGCCACCCGTATTTCGGGACAGGGGGGTTACGAGCAGTACTTC; cdr3_aa: CATRISGQGGYEQYF; j_call: TRBJ2-7; clone_size: -; d_call: TRBD1; cdr3_length: 15; v_call: TRBV15
cdr3_nt: TGTGCCAGCAGCCTTTCCGGACAGCTCAATGAGCAGTTCTTC; cdr3_aa: CASSLSGQLNEQFF; j_call: TRBJ2-1; clone_size: -; d_call: -; cdr3_length: 14; v_call: TRBV5-6
cdr3_nt: TGTGCCAGCAGCTACGAGAGTGGTAATGAGCAGTTCTTC; cdr3_aa: CASSYESGNEQFF; j_call: TRBJ2-1; clone_size: few; d_call: -; cdr3_length: 13; v_call: TRBV5-4
cdr3_nt: TGTGCCAGCCACCACCGGAGTTACTACGAGCAGTACTTC; cdr3_aa: CASHHRSYYEQYF; j_call: TRBJ2-7; clone_size: -; d_call: -; cdr3_length: 13; v_call: TRBV28
cdr3_nt: TGTGCCAGCAGCTTAGTTTGGCGGGGGAGCACAGATACGCAGTATTTT; cdr3_aa: CASSLVWRGSTDTQYF; j_call: TRBJ2-3; clone_size: -; d_call: TRBD2; cdr3_length: 16; v_call: TRBV11-2
cdr3_nt: TGTGCCAGCAGTGGAGGGACAGTCGGCAATCAGCCCCAGCATTTT; cdr3_aa: CASSGGTVGNQPQHF; j_call: TRBJ1-5; clone_size: -; d_call: TRBD1; cdr3_length: 15; v_call: TRBV25-1
cdr3_nt: TGTGCCAGCAGTCCGGGACAGGGACCCACTGAAGCTTTCTTT; cdr3_aa: CASSPGQGPTEAFF; j_call: TRBJ1-1; clone_size: -; d_call: TRBD1; cdr3_length: 14; v_call: TRBV28
cdr3_nt: TGTGCCTGGAGTGTTCGAGGGAATCAGCCCCAGCATTTT; cdr3_aa: CAWSVRGNQPQHF; j_call: TRBJ1-5; clone_size: -; d_call: -; cdr3_length: 13; v_call: TRBV30
cdr3_nt: TGTGCCAGCAGCCCCCCCGTCCTACTAGCGGGGGGGATTAATGAGCAGTTCTTC; cdr3_aa: CASSPPVLLAGGINEQFF; j_call: TRBJ2-1; clone_size: few; d_call: TRBD2; cdr3_length: 18; v_call: TRBV7-6
cdr3_nt: TGTGCCAGCAGCTTAACCGGGGGGGATACGCAGTATTTT; cdr3_aa: CASSLTGGDTQYF; j_call: TRBJ2-3; clone_size: -; d_call: TRBD2; cdr3_length: 13; v_call: TRBV7-3
cdr3_nt: TGTGCCAGCAGTGAAAGGACAGGGGTCCGTGAGCAGTACTTC; cdr3_aa: CASSERTGVREQYF; j_call: TRBJ2-7; clone_size: -; d_call: TRBD1; cdr3_length: 14; v_call: TRBV2
cdr3_nt: TGTGCCAGTAGTAGTCCAGGAGGGTTAGCTGGAAACACCATATATTTT; cdr3_aa: CASSSPGGLAGNTIYF; j_call: TRBJ1-3; clone_size: -; d_call: -; cdr3_length: 16; v_call: TRBV19
cdr3_nt: TGTGCCAGCAGCTTAACGGACTACCAGCAGTTCTTC; cdr3_aa: CASSLTDYQQFF; j_call: TRBJ2-1; clone_size: -; d_call: -; cdr3_length: 12; v_call: TRBV11-2
cdr3_nt: TGTGCCAGCAATGGATTTGGTCGGGGGAACACTGAAGCTTTCTTT; cdr3_aa: CASNGFGRGNTEAFF; j_call: TRBJ1-1; clone_size: -; d_call: -; cdr3_length: 15; v_call: TRBV25-1
cdr3_nt: TGCGCCAGCTCCTCGAGCGGGGGGGACAATGAGCAGTTCTTC; cdr3_aa: CASSSSGGDNEQFF; j_call: TRBJ2-1; clone_size: -; d_call: TRBD2; cdr3_length: 14; v_call: TRBV10-1
cdr3_nt: TGTGCCACCAGTGATGACCGGGACTACAAGACCCAGTACTTC; cdr3_aa: CATSDDRDYKTQYF; j_call: TRBJ2-5; clone_size: once; d_call: TRBD2; cdr3_length: 14; v_call: TRBV24-1
cdr3_nt: TGTGCCTGCGGACAGGTGAATTCACCCCTCCACTTT; cdr3_aa: CACGQVNSPLHF; j_call: TRBJ1-6; clone_size: once; d_call: TRBD1; cdr3_length: 12; v_call: TRBV30
cdr3_nt: TGTGCCAGCAGCCCCGTCGATACAGGGGGCAATCAGCCCCAGCATTTT; cdr3_aa: CASSPVDTGGNQPQHF; j_call: TRBJ1-5; clone_size: few; d_call: TRBD1; cdr3_length: 16; v_call: TRBV7-9
cdr3_nt: TGTGCCATCAGTGAGTCTACTGGTGGCTACACCTTC; cdr3_aa: CAISESTGGYTF; j_call: TRBJ1-2; clone_size: -; d_call: -; cdr3_length: 12; v_call: TRBV10-3
cdr3_nt: TGTGCCAGCAGCTTTACCGGGACACACTACGAGCAGTACTTC; cdr3_aa: CASSFTGTHYEQYF; j_call: TRBJ2-7; clone_size: -; d_call: -; cdr3_length: 14; v_call: TRBV7-9
cdr3_nt: TGTGCCAGCAGTTTAAGATCGCGGCGCTATGGCTACACCTTC; cdr3_aa: CASSLRSRRYGYTF; j_call: TRBJ1-2; clone_size: once; d_call: -; cdr3_length: 14; v_call: TRBV28
cdr3_nt: TGTGCCAGCTCTGGACAGGAGAACACTGAAGCTTTCTTT; cdr3_aa: CASSGQENTEAFF; j_call: TRBJ1-1; clone_size: once; d_call: TRBD1; cdr3_length: 13; v_call: TRBV18
cdr3_nt: TGTGCCAGCAGCAGGACCCGACCACGAGGGACTGAAGCTTTCTTT; cdr3_aa: CASSRTRPRGTEAFF; j_call: TRBJ1-1; clone_size: -; d_call: -; cdr3_length: 15; v_call: TRBV7-9
cdr3_nt: TGTGCCAGTAAGACGGGACTAGCGAGGGACGAGCAGTACTTC; cdr3_aa: CASKTGLARDEQYF; j_call: TRBJ2-7; clone_size: -; d_call: TRBD2; cdr3_length: 14; v_call: TRBV2
cdr3_nt: TGCGCCAGCAACCCGACAGGGGGCGGGTATGGGGCCAACGTCCTGACTTTC; cdr3_aa: CASNPTGGGYGANVLTF; j_call: TRBJ2-6; clone_size: once; d_call: TRBD1; cdr3_length: 17; v_call: TRBV10-2
cdr3_nt: TGTGCCAGCAGTTTCGCGGGGCGGATGGGCTACACCTTC; cdr3_aa: CASSFAGRMGYTF; j_call: TRBJ1-2; clone_size: -; d_call: -; cdr3_length: 13; v_call: TRBV12-3/TRBV12-4
cdr3_nt: TGTGCCAGCAGCCTAAGAATGAGGGACTCCTACAATGAGCAGTTCTTC; cdr3_aa: CASSLRMRDSYNEQFF; j_call: TRBJ2-1; clone_size: -; d_call: -; cdr3_length: 16; v_call: TRBV7-7
cdr3_nt: TGTGCCAGCACCCTGCGGGAGGGGAACACTGAAGCTTTCTTT; cdr3_aa: CASTLREGNTEAFF; j_call: TRBJ1-1; clone_size: -; d_call: -; cdr3_length: 14; v_call: TRBV2
cdr3_nt: TGCGCCAGCAGCGGGGACAGGGGGGCATCCCTCCACTTT; cdr3_aa: CASSGDRGASLHF; j_call: TRBJ1-6; clone_size: -; d_call: TRBD1; cdr3_length: 13; v_call: TRBV5-1
cdr3_nt: TGTGCCAGCAGTGAGAGGCTAGACGAGCAGTACTTC; cdr3_aa: CASSERLDEQYF; j_call: TRBJ2-7; clone_size: -; d_call: -; cdr3_length: 12; v_call: TRBV27
cdr3_nt: TGTGCCAGCACCTTAGCGGGAGCTAACCAAGAGACCCAGTACTTC; cdr3_aa: CASTLAGANQETQYF; j_call: TRBJ2-5; clone_size: -; d_call: TRBD2; cdr3_length: 15; v_call: TRBV11-2
cdr3_nt: TGCGCCAGCAGCTTGGGGCCAGGGGGCAGAACCGGGGAGCTGTTTTTT; cdr3_aa: CASSLGPGGRTGELFF; j_call: TRBJ2-2; clone_size: few; d_call: TRBD1; cdr3_length: 16; v_call: TRBV5-1
cdr3_nt: TGTGCCAGCAGCCTAAGGAAAGGGACAGATAACACCGGGGAGCTGTTTTTT; cdr3_aa: CASSLRKGTDNTGELFF; j_call: TRBJ2-2; clone_size: -; d_call: -; cdr3_length: 17; v_call: TRBV21-1
cdr3_nt: TGTGCCAGCAGGGCAATGTACCCATATAATTCACCCCTCCACTTT; cdr3_aa: CASRAMYPYNSPLHF; j_call: TRBJ1-6; clone_size: -; d_call: -; cdr3_length: 15; v_call: TRBV6-5
cdr3_nt: TGCGCCAGCAGCTTGGGACAGGGCCGGGAGACCCAGTACTTC; cdr3_aa: CASSLGQGRETQYF; j_call: TRBJ2-5; clone_size: -; d_call: TRBD1; cdr3_length: 14; v_call: TRBV5-1
cdr3_nt: TGTGCCAGCAGCCACCTTACAGGGGGTTTGACTGAAGCTTTCTTT; cdr3_aa: CASSHLTGGLTEAFF; j_call: TRBJ1-1; clone_size: -; d_call: TRBD1; cdr3_length: 15; v_call: TRBV3-1/TRBV3-2
cdr3_nt: TGTGCCAGCAGTTACACCCCGCGGGGGTGGGACGAGCAGTACTTC; cdr3_aa: CASSYTPRGWDEQYF; j_call: TRBJ2-7; clone_size: -; d_call: TRBD2; cdr3_length: 15; v_call: TRBV6-5
cdr3_nt: TGTGCCACAGCGCCCCGCGGGTTGGCCAAAAACATTCAGTACTTC; cdr3_aa: CATAPRGLAKNIQYF; j_call: TRBJ2-4; clone_size: -; d_call: -; cdr3_length: 15; v_call: TRBV6-5
cdr3_nt: TGCGCCAGCAGCCAACTTCAGGGTGTGGAATCACCCCTCCACTTT; cdr3_aa: CASSQLQGVESPLHF; j_call: TRBJ1-6; clone_size: -; d_call: -; cdr3_length: 15; v_call: TRBV4-1